The 3 T cell receptor beta chains below come from one sample, sequenced in a study of T-cell reconstitution after alpha-beta-depleted transplantation in children (dated by TCRdb to 2015 to 2016). To prepare the library, PCR was applied. Instrument used: Illumina HiSeq 2500. TCR library preparation used molecular barcoding, with unique molecular identifiers applied to normalize quantification of the TCRbeta repertoire. In-frame beta chains were kept once TCRdb had trimmed the public reads at Q25 with fastp and called clones with MiXCR. CDR3 protein duplicates are merged, each entry listing the most common genes and DNA. The sample contains 500,000 to 600,000 distinct CDR3 sequences, 20% to 30% of them found a single time. The ten largest account for approximately 33% of the sample. This sample's treatment or condition label indicates: allogeneic hematopoietic cell transplantation with graft depleted of TCRalphabeta T cells and CD19 B cells.

The sequencing here drew on PBMCs, taken before TCRalphabeta/CD19-depleted stem cell transplant. These receptors were taken from a boy younger than two with Wiskott-Aldrich syndrome, due to receive a stem cell transplant.

This chain connects TRBV18 to TRBJ1-5, with D perhaps matching TRBD1 (6 bases). The CDR3 totals 15 residues. Looked up from germline, CDR1 is KGHSH and CDR2 is LQKENI. The germline V and J ends were trimmed by 1 base and 4 bases, with 11 bases remaining between them. The CDR3 coding sequence is TGTGCCAGCTCACCACTGGGACATCCTAATCAGCCCCAGCATTTT. This encodes CASSPLGHPNQPQHF.

This chain connects TRBV28 to TRBJ2-3; 8 bases fit TRBD2. The germline V gene has CDR1 MDHEN and CDR2 SYDVKM. The CDR3 extends over 14 amino acids. The J segment lost 4 bases and the V segment lost 6 bases, leaving 6 bases of the junction unmatched. The CDR3 region has the DNA TGTGCCAGCAGGGGGGAGCGGGAGTCAGATACGCAGTATTTT. This gives the protein CASRGERESDTQYF.

The gene calls are TRBV7-2 and TRBJ2-7; tentative D call: TRBD2 (5 bases). V lost 6 bases and J lost 4, with 13 bases in between. The CDR3 has 13 residues. Germline V gene sequence: CDR1 SGHTA, CDR2 FQGNSA. The CDR3, as DNA: TGTGCCAGCAGTTCTACCCGGGGTTACGAGCAGTACTTC. Translated, it gives CASSSTRGYEQYF.